This is a list of T cell receptor beta chains from one sample in a study of Tregs in tolerant kidney transplant recipients. Their target antigens are unknown. Generated by immunoSEQ multiplex PCR, the TCRdb table keeps only in-frame clones and is missing some. There are approximately 45,000 clones in the sample; 95% to 96% occur only once, and around 0.38% lies in the top ten. Sequencing was carried out using Tregs from blood cultured with allogeneic cells. The source is a human donor in good health. The CDR3 runs from the conserved cysteine through the conserved F or W. The order of the fields is V gene, D gene, clone size, J gene, CDR3 DNA, CDR3 protein. A D gene is named only where the DNA matches it firmly. Size values are once, few and many counts, or a class for expanded clones, and some rows have none.

TRBV9	NA	NA	TRBJ1-1	TGTGCCAGTATTATCTCGGGACAAGATATTATGAACACTGAAGCTTTCTTT	CASIISGQDIMNTEAFF
TRBV20-1	NA	few	TRBJ1-1	TGCAGTGCTAGTGGCGGAGAGGGTTTCTTT	CSASGGEGFF
TRBV7-6	TRBD1	NA	TRBJ1-5	TGTGCCAGGGCCCCGGGACAGGGGGGAGATCAGCCCCAGCATTTT	CARAPGQGGDQPQHF
TRBV11-2	NA	NA	TRBJ1-2	TGTGCCAGCAGCTTCACGGGCAATAACTATGGCTACACCTTC	CASSFTGNNYGYTF
TRBV7-6	TRBD2	NA	TRBJ2-1	TGTGCCAGCAGCCCCCAAACGGGACTAACCTACAATGAGCAGTTCTTC	CASSPQTGLTYNEQFF
TRBV27	TRBD1	NA	TRBJ1-1	TGTGCCAGCAGTAGGGGACAGGGGCCGGTTTTGTTCTTT	CASSRGQGPVLFF
TRBV9	NA	NA	TRBJ2-7	TGTGCCAGCAGCGTAGAAAGCGGAACTACCTACGAGCAGTACTTC	CASSVESGTTYEQYF
TRBV27	TRBD1	NA	TRBJ2-1	TGTGCCAGCATGGGACAGTCAAAAAGCTCCTACAATGAGCAGTTCTTC	CASMGQSKSSYNEQFF
TRBV30	NA	NA	TRBJ1-2	TGTGCCTGGAGTGAGGGCAACTATGGCTACACCTTC	CAWSEGNYGYTF
TRBV19	NA	NA	TRBJ1-2	TGTGCCAGTAGTATGACGGACTATGGCTACACCTTC	CASSMTDYGYTF
TRBV2	TRBD1	NA	TRBJ1-5	TGTGCCAGCAGTCTCCAGGGGGCCAGGAATCAGCCCCAGCATTTT	CASSLQGARNQPQHF
TRBV12-5	TRBD2	once	TRBJ2-7	TGTGCTAGTGGTCCGCTTTATGGGGGGGTCGACAACGAGCAGTACTTC	CASGPLYGGVDNEQYF
TRBV6-1	NA	once	TRBJ2-5	TGTGCCAGCAGTGAGATTTGGACAGCTCAGACCCAGTACTTC	CASSEIWTAQTQYF
TRBV6-1	NA	NA	TRBJ2-7	TGTGCCAGCATCTATACAGGGTTGAGGGAGCAGTACTTC	CASIYTGLREQYF
TRBV18	TRBD1	NA	TRBJ1-6	TGTGCCAGCTCACCGGACAGGGATTCACCCCTCCACTTT	CASSPDRDSPLHF
TRBV6-5	NA	NA	TRBJ1-6	TGTGCCAGCAGTTACTCAGGGCTATTTAGGGATTCACCCCTCCACTTT	CASSYSGLFRDSPLHF
TRBV18	NA	NA	TRBJ1-5	TGTGCCAGCTCACCAGGGGGTAATCAGCCCCAGCATTTT	CASSPGGNQPQHF
TRBV10-3	NA	NA	TRBJ1-1	TGTGCCATCAGTGAACCCGAGTACACTGAAGCTTTCTTT	CAISEPEYTEAFF
TRBV10-2	NA	NA	TRBJ1-2	TGCGCCAGCAGTGAATTCCTCGGACGGGGGAACTATGGCTACACCTTC	CASSEFLGRGNYGYTF
TRBV5-1	NA	NA	TRBJ1-2	TGCGCCAGCAGCTTGGCCCCTAGGAACGTTGGCTATGGCTACACCTTC	CASSLAPRNVGYGYTF
TRBV11-3	NA	NA	TRBJ2-2	TGTGCCAGCAGCAGGGGGAACACCGGGGAGCTGTTTTTT	CASSRGNTGELFF
TRBV6-4	TRBD1	NA	TRBJ2-2	TGTGCCAGCAGTGACTCATTTGGGACAGGGGTGCGCACCGGGGAGCTGTTTTTT	CASSDSFGTGVRTGELFF
TRBV18	TRBD1	NA	TRBJ1-1	TGTGCCAGCTCACCCGCCCTACAGGGGATAGGTACTGAAGCTTTCTTT	CASSPALQGIGTEAFF
TRBV7-2	NA	NA	TRBJ1-2	TGTGCCAGCAGCTTAGCGGCAGGGGAGGGCTACACCTTC	CASSLAAGEGYTF
TRBV2	NA	NA	TRBJ1-1	TGTGCCAGCAGTCCCGTCGGGTGGACTGAAGCTTTCTTT	CASSPVGWTEAFF